This T cell receptor (beta chain) was sequenced for a study of blood T cell repertoires in COVID-19. Study details: Specimens from acute and convalescent COVID-19 originated in the United States, Italy and Spain.

V was pared by 0 bases and J by 5 bases, with 0 bases of the junction left unmatched. CDR3 size: 13 residues. CDR1 GTSNPN and CDR2 SVGIG come from the germline V gene (reference sequence). Clones were read by immunoSEQ multiplex PCR, and TCRdb kept only the in-frame ones, dropping some. The sample has some 200,000 clones, 84% seen once. J is TRBJ2-2 and V is TRBV30; 7 bases line up with TRBD1. This TCR was recovered from a woman of 80 years or more with COVID-19, enrolled during active disease. Sequencing was carried out using peripheral blood. The CDR3 DNA sequence: TGTGCCTGGAGTGTGACAGGGACCGGGGAGCTGTTTTTT. It encodes CAWSVTGTGELFF.